The sequence of this TCR beta chain was determined in a study of T-cell memory formation after mild COVID-19. General study points: While clones contracting from day 15 to 85 were balanced between CD4 and CD8, later expanders leaned CD4+. Second-wave clones with a day 37 peak had unconfirmed SARS-CoV-2 specificity. In pre-infection memory, a portion of responding clones appeared, which suggested that cross-reactive memory joined.

This CDR3 has 12 residues. Germline assignment: CDR1 GTSNPN and CDR2 SVGIG (reference sequence). The V and J ends lost 0 bases and 3 bases respectively, with 5 bases between them. A few counts support this clonotype. Its antigen is not known. TCRdb itself ran the 5' RACE reads through MiXCR, one entry per CDR3 protein. The sample carries approximately 350,000 distinct CDR3 sequences, approximately 12% recorded once. This clonotype was obtained from a man aged 18-30 years who had mild COVID-19 (a few samples of this study predate the infection). Cell type and time point are not known. This chain links TRBV30 with TRBJ2-5, with D uncertain. Sequencing input: PBMCs or a T cell subset sorted from them (not recorded which). CDR3 nucleotides: TGTGCCTGGAGTGTGCAGGAAGAGACCCAGTACTTC. It specifies CAWSVQEETQYF. Full variable domain (rest looked up from reference TRBV30 and TRBJ2-5): SQTIHQWPATLVQPVGSPLSLECTVEGTSNPNLYWYRQAAGRGLQLLFYSVGIGQISSEVPQNLSASRPQDRQFILSSKKLLLSDSGFYLCAWSVQEETQYFGPGTRLLVL.